This is a list of T cell receptor beta chains from one sample in a study of persistence of HIV-infected CD4 T cells. Antigens for these TCRs are unknown. The protocol was immunoSEQ multiplex PCR, while the TCRdb copy is restricted to in-frame clones and leaves out a portion. The table records 35,000 to 45,000 clones, 80% to 90% of them present only once. The sequenced sample was CD4+ T cells sorted from PBMCs after approximately 20-hour stimulation, obtained from a patient who received antiretroviral therapy. The origin of the receptors is an adult man with HIV who was CMV-seropositive. Each CDR3 is given with its conserved first and last residue. Each record gives: CDR3 protein, CDR3 DNA, J gene, clone size, D gene, V gene. The D gene is left open where the match is weak. The size field is filled for only some rows; it gives once, few, many or a size class.

CDR3: CASSSTDTETQYF; DNA: TGCGCCAGCAGCTCGACAGACACGGAGACCCAGTACTTC; J: TRBJ2-5; size: NA; D: NA; V: TRBV4-1
CDR3: CASSEGGQGAGNGYTF; DNA: TGTGCCAGCAGTGAAGGGGGACAGGGGGCAGGGAATGGCTACACCTTC; J: TRBJ1-2; size: NA; D: TRBD1; V: TRBV2
CDR3: CASSFGERPQHF; DNA: TGTGCCAGCAGTTTCGGAGAAAGGCCCCAGCATTTT; J: TRBJ1-5; size: few; D: NA; V: TRBV12-3/TRBV12-4
CDR3: CASSLAQQIYGYTF; DNA: TGTGCCAGCAGCTTAGCGCAACAGATCTATGGCTACACCTTC; J: TRBJ1-2; size: NA; D: NA; V: TRBV7-9
CDR3: CASSSGAGANVLTF; DNA: TGTGCCAGCAGTTCAGGGGCTGGGGCCAACGTCCTGACTTTC; J: TRBJ2-6; size: NA; D: NA; V: TRBV6-5
CDR3: CASGTQETQYF; DNA: TGCGCCAGCGGTACCCAAGAGACCCAGTACTTC; J: TRBJ2-5; size: NA; D: NA; V: TRBV4-1
CDR3: CASSSRDSPYNEQFF; DNA: TGTGCCAGCAGCTCCCGGGACAGCCCTTACAATGAGCAGTTCTTC; J: TRBJ2-1; size: NA; D: TRBD1; V: TRBV7-6
CDR3: CASSLTGGGGTYEQYF; DNA: TGTGCCAGCAGCTTAACCGGGGGTGGGGGCACCTACGAGCAGTACTTC; J: TRBJ2-7; size: NA; D: NA; V: TRBV11-2
CDR3: CASSPGQIYEQYF; DNA: TGTGCCAGCAGCCCGGGACAGATCTACGAGCAGTACTTC; J: TRBJ2-7; size: NA; D: TRBD1; V: TRBV6-5
CDR3: CASSQAETQYF; DNA: TGTGCCAGCAGCCAAGCCGAGACCCAGTACTTC; J: TRBJ2-5; size: NA; D: NA; V: TRBV3-1/TRBV3-2
CDR3: CASSAGRSYNEQFF; DNA: TGTGCCAGCAGCGCCGGGAGGTCCTACAATGAGCAGTTCTTC; J: TRBJ2-1; size: once; D: TRBD2; V: TRBV9
CDR3: CAWRTSSNTGELFF; DNA: TGTGCCTGGCGGACTAGCTCGAACACCGGGGAGCTGTTTTTT; J: TRBJ2-2; size: NA; D: TRBD2; V: TRBV30
CDR3: CASSVDVGDEQYF; DNA: TGTGCCAGCAGCGTAGATGTGGGGGACGAGCAGTACTTC; J: TRBJ2-7; size: NA; D: NA; V: TRBV9
CDR3: CASSEWTGGGDTQYF; DNA: TGTGCCAGCAGTGAATGGACAGGGGGCGGTGATACGCAGTATTTT; J: TRBJ2-3; size: NA; D: TRBD1; V: TRBV25-1
CDR3: CASSQWTGTYNEQFF; DNA: TGTGCCAGCAGCCAGTGGACAGGGACCTACAATGAGCAGTTCTTC; J: TRBJ2-1; size: NA; D: TRBD1; V: TRBV3-1/TRBV3-2
CDR3: CASSLGRVATGNTIYF; DNA: TGTGCCAGCAGCTTAGGCAGGGTTGCGACTGGAAACACCATATATTTT; J: TRBJ1-3; size: NA; D: NA; V: TRBV7-2
CDR3: CASSQEVTGYTF; DNA: TGTGCCAGCTCACAAGAGGTCACCGGCTACACCTTC; J: TRBJ1-2; size: NA; D: NA; V: TRBV18
CDR3: CASSQGRNYGYTF; DNA: TGTGCCAGCAGTCAGGGACGGAACTATGGCTACACCTTC; J: TRBJ1-2; size: NA; D: NA; V: TRBV6-4
CDR3: CASSETRGGRETQYF; DNA: TGCGCCAGCAGTGAAACCCGGGGGGGGAGGGAGACCCAGTACTTC; J: TRBJ2-5; size: NA; D: TRBD2; V: TRBV10-2
CDR3: CAISEGQGRQTEAFF; DNA: TGTGCCATCAGTGAGGGTCAGGGCAGGCAGACTGAAGCTTTCTTT; J: TRBJ1-1; size: NA; D: NA; V: TRBV10-3
CDR3: CASSQENSNIQYF; DNA: TGTGCCAGCAGCCAAGAAAATTCCAACATTCAGTACTTC; J: TRBJ2-4; size: NA; D: NA; V: TRBV3-1/TRBV3-2
CDR3: CSVAEGQMNTEAFF; DNA: TGCAGCGTTGCCGAGGGACAGATGAACACTGAAGCTTTCTTT; J: TRBJ1-1; size: NA; D: TRBD1; V: TRBV29-1
CDR3: CATSSGLDSPLHF; DNA: TGTGCCACCAGCAGTGGACTGGATTCACCCCTCCACTTT; J: TRBJ1-6; size: NA; D: NA; V: TRBV15
CDR3: CASSPLRHGELFF; DNA: TGTGCCAGCAGTCCGTTAAGACACGGGGAGCTGTTTTTT; J: TRBJ2-2; size: NA; D: NA; V: TRBV12-3/TRBV12-4
CDR3: CASSLGQGWTEAFF; DNA: TGTGCCAGCAGCTTAGGACAGGGATGGACTGAAGCTTTCTTT; J: TRBJ1-1; size: NA; D: TRBD1; V: TRBV7-9
CDR3: CASSLGEGTRATEAFF; DNA: TGCGCCAGCAGCTTGGGAGAGGGCACCCGGGCCACTGAAGCTTTCTTT; J: TRBJ1-1; size: NA; D: NA; V: TRBV5-1
CDR3: CASSISPGTQNTGELFF; DNA: TGTGCCAGTAGTATATCGCCCGGGACACAGAACACCGGGGAGCTGTTTTTT; J: TRBJ2-2; size: few; D: NA; V: TRBV19
CDR3: CASSQVRAEPIFYNEQFF; DNA: TGTGCCAGCAGCCAAGTTCGGGCAGAACCTATTTTCTACAATGAGCAGTTCTTC; J: TRBJ2-1; size: NA; D: NA; V: TRBV3-1/TRBV3-2
CDR3: CASSLETSFQETQYF; DNA: TGTGCCAGCAGCTTAGAAACTAGCTTTCAAGAGACCCAGTACTTC; J: TRBJ2-5; size: NA; D: NA; V: TRBV11-2
CDR3: CASSSRDRWGTNTEAFF; DNA: TGTGCCAGCAGTTCGCGGGACAGGTGGGGAACTAACACTGAAGCTTTCTTT; J: TRBJ1-1; size: NA; D: TRBD1; V: TRBV27
CDR3: CASSPRTGESYEQYF; DNA: TGTGCCAGCAGCCCGAGGACAGGGGAATCCTACGAGCAGTACTTC; J: TRBJ2-7; size: NA; D: TRBD1; V: TRBV3-1/TRBV3-2
CDR3: CASIGARANTDTQYF; DNA: TGTGCCAGCATTGGGGCCAGGGCTAACACAGATACGCAGTATTTT; J: TRBJ2-3; size: NA; D: NA; V: TRBV2